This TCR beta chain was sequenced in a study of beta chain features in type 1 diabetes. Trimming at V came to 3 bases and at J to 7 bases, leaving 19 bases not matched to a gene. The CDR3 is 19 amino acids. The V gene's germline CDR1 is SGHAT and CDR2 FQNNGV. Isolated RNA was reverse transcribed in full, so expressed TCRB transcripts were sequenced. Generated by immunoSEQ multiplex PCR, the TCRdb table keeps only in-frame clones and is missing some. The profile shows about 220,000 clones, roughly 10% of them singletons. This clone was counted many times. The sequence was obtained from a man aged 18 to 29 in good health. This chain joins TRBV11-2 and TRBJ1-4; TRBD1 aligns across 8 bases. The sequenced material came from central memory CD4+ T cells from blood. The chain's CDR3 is CASSFGRGTGPSQGEKLFF. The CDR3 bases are TGTGCCAGCAGCTTCGGGAGGGGGACAGGACCCTCCCAAGGTGAAAAACTGTTTTTT.